One sample yielded the 21 T cell receptor beta chains listed below, sequenced in a study of T cell repertoires in cytomegalovirus infection. Which antigens these TCRs recognize remains unknown. TCRdb re-called the reads with MiXCR, one entry per CDR3 protein. The sample has about 110,000 distinct CDR3 sequences, roughly 30% seen once. Sequences were derived from CD8+ T cells from cultured PBMCs, sampled from culture after CMV antigen stimulation. These TCRs come from a human donor in good health (CMV status not recorded). Some clones in this sample may be carry-over from other donors' samples.

The rearrangement uses TRBV13 and TRBJ2-7; a weak D match, TRBD2 (6 bases). Germline loops: CDR1 PRHDT, CDR2 FYEKMQ (reference sequence). There are 13 residues in the CDR3. The V end was cut by 3 bases, the J end by 6 bases, with 12 bases between. CDR3 protein: CASSFSRGSEQYF. CDR3 coding DNA: TGTGCCAGCAGCTTCAGTCGGGGGAGCGAGCAGTACTTC. Looking up the rest from reference TRBV13 and TRBJ2-7 gives the full variable domain: AAGVIQSPRHLIKEKRETATLKCYPIPRHDTVYWYQQGPGQDPQFLISFYEKMQSDKGSIPDRFSAQQFSDYHSELNMSSLELGDSALYFCASSFSRGSEQYFGPGTRLTVT.

This clonotype was seen a handful of times. The chain employs TRBV11-2 and TRBJ1-1; D is ambiguous. This CDR3 spans 17 amino acids. Germline V gene sequence: CDR1 SGHAT, CDR2 FQNNGV. V was clipped by 1 base and J by 0 bases, with 15 bases between them. This CDR3 is CASSLGPLAGMNTEAFF. The CDR3 nucleotides read TGTGCCAGCAGCTTAGGTCCTTTGGCGGGGATGAACACTGAAGCTTTCTTT.

The rearrangement uses TRBV4-1 and TRBJ2-7, with 8 bases that match TRBD1. After removal of 3 bases from V and 0 bases from J, the junction contained 10 bases not matched to a gene. There are 17 residues in the CDR3. Germline V CDR1 and CDR2: MGHRA, YSYEKL. The CDR3 here is CASSQATGAIFSYEQYF. The CDR3 bases are TGCGCCAGCAGCCAGGCGACAGGGGCCATCTTCTCCTACGAGCAGTACTTC.

This clonotype was picked up a small number of times. This chain links TRBV6-5 with TRBJ2-7; tentatively, D is TRBD2 (6 bases). The CDR3 runs 17 residues. Germline CDR1 and CDR2: MNHEY and SVGAGI. Trimming shortened V by 0 bases and J by 2 bases, and 17 bases separated the two germline ends. The CDR3 bases are TGTGCCAGCAGTTACTCTAGAGCGGGCGGCGGCCCCTACGAGCAGTACTTC. It codes for CASSYSRAGGGPYEQYF.

The V and J genes are TRBV7-9 and TRBJ2-5; TRBD2 aligns across 8 bases. The J segment lost 3 bases and the V segment lost 5 bases, leaving 2 bases of the junction unmatched. From germline, CDR1 is SEHNR and CDR2 FQNEAQ (reference sequence). The CDR3 loop spans 13 amino acids. This chain's CDR3 is CASSLLAEETQYF. CDR3 DNA: TGTGCCAGCAGCCTACTAGCGGAAGAGACCCAGTACTTC.

This clonotype was seen a handful of times. This chain links TRBV4-1 with TRBJ2-3; tentatively, D is TRBD1 or TRBD2 (5 bases each). V lost 4 bases and J lost 2, with 13 bases in between. CDR1 is MGHRA and CDR2 is YSYEKL in the germline V gene. The CDR3 covers 15 residues. CDR3 sequence reads: CASSPGTDYTDTQYF. As DNA, the CDR3 is TGCGCCAGCAGCCCCGGGACGGATTACACAGATACGCAGTATTTT.

This clonotype was counted ten times or more. The chain combines TRBV7-9 with TRBJ2-6, with TRBD1 matching 7 bases. Germline assignment: CDR1 SEHNR and CDR2 FQNEAQ (reference sequence). This CDR3 comprises 20 residues. V shed 1 base and J 1 base; nucleotides not matched to a gene: 13. In DNA, the CDR3 is TGTGCCAGCAGCTTAGTCCCCCGACAGGGTGTTTTTTCTGGGGCCAACGTCCTGACTTTC. This gives the protein CASSLVPRQGVFSGANVLTF.

This sequence joins TRBV19 and TRBJ1-2, with D perhaps TRBD1 (5 bases). CDR1 and CDR2 (germline): LNHDA, SQIVND (reference sequence). The CDR3 is made up of 12 amino acids. The CDR3 protein is CASKEGNYGYTF. For the CDR3, the DNA is TGTGCTTCTAAAGAGGGGAACTATGGCTACACCTTC.

The chain recombines TRBV9 with TRBJ2-5, with 10 bases lining up with TRBD2. From germline, CDR1 is SGDLS and CDR2 YYNGEE. Germline trimming cut 4 bases from V and 4 bases from J; bases unmatched to any gene: 7. This CDR3 has 15 residues. CDR3 amino acids: CASSNQLAGLETQYF. DNA for the CDR3: TGTGCCAGCAGCAACCAACTAGCGGGGTTAGAGACCCAGTACTTC.

V usage is TRBV19 and J usage is TRBJ2-7; a possible D gene is TRBD2 (5 bases). CDR1 and CDR2 (germline): LNHDA, SQIVND (reference sequence). This CDR3 comprises 13 residues. V dropped 2 bases and J dropped 3 bases, with 8 bases sitting between them. The CDR3 reads CASSISGDYEQYF. The CDR3 nucleotides read TGTGCCAGTAGTATAAGCGGAGACTACGAGCAGTACTTC.

The chain has TRBV7-8 and TRBJ2-2; a weak D match, TRBD2 (5 bases). The CDR3 loop spans 17 amino acids. From germline, CDR1 is SGHVS and CDR2 FQNEAQ. Trimming pared 8 bases from V and 7 bases from J, leaving 26 bases between. The CDR3 bases are TGTGCCAGCGGTCAGGACGGACGCCAAACTAGAGGCGGGGAGCTGTTTTTT. Residues: CASGQDGRQTRGGELFF.

The chain combines TRBV28 with TRBJ2-3; D not certain. V lost 4 bases, J lost 0 bases, and 8 bases lay in between. CDR3 size: 14 residues. The V gene's germline CDR1 is MDHEN and CDR2 SYDVKM. The CDR3 here is CASSYDGSTDTQYF. The DNA of the CDR3 is TGTGCCAGCAGTTACGACGGGAGCACAGATACGCAGTATTTT.

This clonotype came up a few times. The chain couples TRBV20-1 to TRBJ1-2; TRBD1 is a possible D gene (6 bases). V gave up 0 bases and J gave up 4 bases, with 15 bases separating them. There are 15 residues in the CDR3. The V gene's germline CDR1 is DFQATT and CDR2 SNEGSKA (reference sequence). The CDR3 nucleotides are TGCAGTGCTAGAGAGGTCCGGGGGCTCGGCTATGGCTACACCTTC. This translates into CSAREVRGLGYGYTF.

This clonotype came up a few times. The CDR3 protein is CASSPTGAHYGYTF. CDR3 in DNA: TGTGCCAGCAGTCCAACAGGGGCGCACTATGGCTACACCTTC. V gene TRBV12-3 or TRBV12-4 combines with J gene TRBJ1-2; the match to TRBD1 covers 7 bases. V shed 5 bases, J shed 3 bases, and the junction held 6 bases outside the gene matches. CDR3 size: 14 residues.

The chain couples TRBV27 to TRBJ1-1, with unresolved D. V lost 7 bases to trimming and J lost 0 bases, with 15 bases between them. CDR3 length equals 15 residues. Germline V CDR1 and CDR2: MNHEY, SMNVEV (reference sequence). The CDR3 coding sequence is TGTGCCAGCACACGGACGGAGGGTATGAACACTGAAGCTTTCTTT. It translates to CASTRTEGMNTEAFF.

This clonotype was detected only a few times. The chain links TRBV4-3 to TRBJ2-1; D tentatively fits TRBD1 or TRBD2 (6 bases each). The germline V gene encodes CDR1 LGHNA and CDR2 YSLEER. Trimming cost V 0 bases and J 2 bases, with 11 bases left between them. The CDR3 contains 16 residues. This CDR3 reads CASSQDRGVPYNEQFF. In DNA, the CDR3 is TGCGCCAGCAGCCAAGATAGGGGGGTACCCTACAATGAGCAGTTCTTC.

This clonotype was detected a few times. The V gene is TRBV4-1, the J gene TRBJ1-5; unclear D gene. Trimming took off 1 base at V and 1 base at J, with 14 bases between the two ends. Germline V CDR1 and CDR2: MGHRA, YSYEKL. CDR3 length: 17 residues. The CDR3 region is CASSQGPPGQSNQPQHF. The CDR3 bases are TGCGCCAGCAGCCAAGGGCCCCCGGGCCAGAGCAATCAGCCCCAGCATTTT.

The chain couples TRBV28 to TRBJ1-2, with TRBD1 matching over 8 bases. Unmatched junction bases numbered 13, after V lost 5 bases and J lost 2 bases. The CDR3 totals 17 residues. In germline, CDR1 is MDHEN, CDR2 SYDVKM. The chain's CDR3 is CASSTIRDRPLNYGYTF. The CDR3, as DNA: TGTGCCAGCAGTACTATTCGGGACAGGCCGCTCAACTATGGCTACACCTTC.

The chain is built from TRBV5-8 and TRBJ2-3, with D maybe TRBD2 (5 bases). This CDR3 spans 16 amino acids. Trimming cost V 0 bases and J 1 base, with 12 bases left between them. From germline, CDR1 is SGHTS and CDR2 YDEGEE. The CDR3 region is CASSLVVSRGTDTQYF. CDR3 in DNA: TGTGCCAGCAGCTTGGTGGTCTCGAGGGGCACAGATACGCAGTATTTT.

The chain uses TRBV19 and TRBJ1-2; a weak D match, TRBD1 (6 bases). V dropped 0 bases and J dropped 6 bases, with 20 bases sitting between them. CDR3 length equals 17 residues. Germline V gene sequence: CDR1 LNHDA, CDR2 SQIVND (reference sequence). CDR3 sequence (DNA): TGTGCCAGTAGTATAGACGGGACACACCTAGAGGTCCATGGCTACACCTTC. Protein sequence: CASSIDGTHLEVHGYTF.

The genes are TRBV27 and TRBJ2-1; TRBD2 matches at 12 bases. This CDR3 is built from 17 residues. The J segment lost 6 bases and the V segment lost 6 bases, leaving 12 bases of the junction unmatched. Germline assignment: CDR1 MNHEY and CDR2 SMNVEV (reference sequence). The CDR3 is CASRVQLPGLAGNEQFF. The CDR3 bases are TGTGCCAGCAGAGTTCAACTCCCGGGACTAGCGGGCAATGAGCAGTTCTTC.